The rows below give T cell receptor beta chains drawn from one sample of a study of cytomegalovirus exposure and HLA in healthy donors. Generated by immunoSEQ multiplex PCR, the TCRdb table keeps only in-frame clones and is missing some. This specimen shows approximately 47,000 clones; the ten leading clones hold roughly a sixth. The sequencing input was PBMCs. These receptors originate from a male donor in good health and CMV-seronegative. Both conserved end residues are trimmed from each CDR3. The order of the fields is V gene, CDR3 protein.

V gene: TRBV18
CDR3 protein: ASSAAPHNSPLH

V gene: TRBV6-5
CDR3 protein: ASSSGQHNEQF

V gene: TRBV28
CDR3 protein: ASRRAESYEQY

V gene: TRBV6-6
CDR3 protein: ASSLGGPGYGYT

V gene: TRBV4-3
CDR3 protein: ASSPMTGEGANVLT

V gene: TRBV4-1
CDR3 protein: ASSQERSGLRSYGYT

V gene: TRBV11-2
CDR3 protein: ASSLDRSDTEAF

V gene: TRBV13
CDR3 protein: ASSPLGGGADEQF

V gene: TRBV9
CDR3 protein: ASSEQGAGLYGYT

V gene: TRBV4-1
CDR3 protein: ASSTGDSNQPQH

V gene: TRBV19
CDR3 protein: ASSFRAGLTETQY

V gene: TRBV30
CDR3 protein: AWGGPGGETQY

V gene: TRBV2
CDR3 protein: ASQGQPNTEAF

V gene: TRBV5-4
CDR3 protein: ASSLGRRGYT

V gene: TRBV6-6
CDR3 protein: ASSREGGGYT

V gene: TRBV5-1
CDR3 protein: ASAGYRAGNTIY

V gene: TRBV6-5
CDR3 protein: ASSYSNSQVYGYT

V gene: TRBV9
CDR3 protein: ASSAISHEQF

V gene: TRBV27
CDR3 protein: ASRPGLGDNEQF

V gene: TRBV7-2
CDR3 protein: ASSLGFSREQPQH

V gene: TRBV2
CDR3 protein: ASSEAGGLYGYT

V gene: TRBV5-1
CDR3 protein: ASSLVESYEQY

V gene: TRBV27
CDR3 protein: ASSSPPREASWDEQF

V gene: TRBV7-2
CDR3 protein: ASSLFGQGAVSPLH

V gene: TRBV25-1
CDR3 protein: ASSELGAQRNSPLH

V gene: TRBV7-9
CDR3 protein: ASSLAGQGPTEAF

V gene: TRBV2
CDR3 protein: ASDRGKYGYT

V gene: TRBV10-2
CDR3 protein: ASSETIRDNFNSPLH

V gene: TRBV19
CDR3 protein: ASSIEGAINQPQH

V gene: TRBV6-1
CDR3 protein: ASSEGTGGNEQF

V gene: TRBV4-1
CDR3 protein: ASSGTGTEIGVNTEAF

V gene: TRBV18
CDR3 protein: ASSPRTGQNTEAF

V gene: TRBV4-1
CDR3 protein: ASSQGTVNQPQH

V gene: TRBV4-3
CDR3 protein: ASSQERPPGHGFVTNEKLF

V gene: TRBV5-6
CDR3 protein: ASSLERTGTNTEAF

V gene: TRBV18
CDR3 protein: ASSPFFAGNTEAF

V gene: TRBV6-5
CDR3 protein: ASRRVRGSNQPQH

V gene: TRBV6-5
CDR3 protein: ASTGRGPKTQY

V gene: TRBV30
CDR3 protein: AEGAGGAETQY

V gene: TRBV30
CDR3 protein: AWSRGGADTGELF

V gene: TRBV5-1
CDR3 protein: ASSLRDNKQETQY

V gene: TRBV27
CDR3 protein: ASRFIAEFNSPLH